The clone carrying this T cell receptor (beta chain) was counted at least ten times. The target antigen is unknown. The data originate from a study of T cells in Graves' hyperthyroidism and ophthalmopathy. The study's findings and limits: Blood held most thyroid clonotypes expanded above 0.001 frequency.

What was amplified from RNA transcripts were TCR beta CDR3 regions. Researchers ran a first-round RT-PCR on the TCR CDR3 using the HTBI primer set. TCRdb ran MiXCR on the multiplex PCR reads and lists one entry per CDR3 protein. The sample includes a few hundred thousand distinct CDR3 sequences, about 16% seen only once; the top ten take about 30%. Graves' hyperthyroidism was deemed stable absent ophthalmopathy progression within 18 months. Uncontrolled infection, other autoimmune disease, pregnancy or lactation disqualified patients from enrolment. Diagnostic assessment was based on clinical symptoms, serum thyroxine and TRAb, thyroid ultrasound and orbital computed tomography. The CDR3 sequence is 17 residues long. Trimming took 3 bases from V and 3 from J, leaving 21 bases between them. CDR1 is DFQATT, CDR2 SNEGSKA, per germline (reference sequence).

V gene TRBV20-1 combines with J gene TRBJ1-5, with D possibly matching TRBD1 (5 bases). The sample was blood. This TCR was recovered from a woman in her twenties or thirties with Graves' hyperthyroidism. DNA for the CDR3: TGCAGTGCTAGTAGCGTCCAATCCAGGGACGACAATCAGCCCCAGCATTTT. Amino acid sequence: CSASSVQSRDDNQPQHF.